These 22 T cell receptor beta chains share one sample of origin, sequenced in a study of metastatic and nonmetastatic thyroid tumors. MiXCR reprocessed the PCR reads for TCRdb. The sample includes 35,000 to 50,000 clones, about 4.3% of them seen just once. Treatment of any kind had been given to no patient before thyroid surgery. Specimen: blood. The receptors originated from a female donor with papillary thyroid cancer or a benign thyroid nodule (not recorded which). Some clones in this sample may be carry-over from other donors' samples.

This clone was counted at least ten times. DNA for the CDR3: TGTGCCATTGTGACAGGGGTAGCCAAAAACATTCAGTACTTC. Translated, it gives CAIVTGVAKNIQYF. The J gene is TRBJ2-4, the V gene TRBV25-1; the match to TRBD1 covers 8 bases. J was trimmed by 0 bases and V by 10 bases; bases with no gene match: 5. The CDR3 loop spans 14 amino acids. CDR1 is MGHDK and CDR2 is SYGVNS in the germline V gene.

A few counts support this clone. The chain has TRBV11-3 and TRBJ2-1, with D possibly matching TRBD1 (5 bases). There are 15 residues in the CDR3. CDR1 and CDR2 (germline): SGHNT, YENEEA. The V and J ends lost 0 bases and 6 bases respectively, with 12 bases between them. This CDR3 reads CASSLDPGQFNEQFF. The CDR3 DNA reads as TGTGCCAGCAGCTTAGATCCAGGGCAGTTCAATGAGCAGTTCTTC.

This clone came up once. The junction and the germline gene differ at one end; a read error may be behind it. The chain couples TRBV12-3 or TRBV12-4 to TRBJ2-2, with D perhaps being TRBD1 or TRBD2 (5 bases each). This CDR3 region has 15 residues. In DNA, the CDR3 is TGTGCCAGCAGGTCCGGGACCGCGAACACCGTGGAGCTGTTTTTT. It yields the protein CASRSGTANTVELFF.

About this clone: One base away lies a much larger clone, so this may be a sequencing read error. This chain connects TRBV7-9 to TRBJ2-3; 10 bases agree with TRBD2. The germline gives CDR1 SEHNR, CDR2 FQNEAQ (reference sequence). This CDR3 region has 17 residues. V lost 5 bases and J lost 2; bases outside the gene matches: 10. The DNA of the CDR3 is TGTGCCAGCAGCCCCGGACTAGCGGTAGTTTACACAGATACGCAGTATTTT. Its translation is CASSPGLAVVYTDTQYF.

This clone was seen ten or more times. The V gene is TRBV7-9, the J gene TRBJ1-1, with 8 bases that match TRBD1. CDR3 length: 15 residues. Germline V gene sequence: CDR1 SEHNR, CDR2 FQNEAQ (reference sequence). V lost 5 bases and J lost 5; bases outside the gene matches: 10. In nucleotides, the CDR3 is TGTGCCAGCAGCCGAATTGACAGGGGAGGGACTGAAGCTTTCTTT. This encodes CASSRIDRGGTEAFF.

This clone was counted many times. This may stem from a read error, because a much larger clone lies one nucleotide away. The CDR3 coding sequence is TGTGCCACCAGTGACCCCGCATCAGGGACAGGGGAGGGAGGTACGCAGTATTTT. Translation: CATSDPASGTGEGGTQYF. This chain joins TRBV24-1 and TRBJ2-3, with 10 bases that match TRBD1. In germline, CDR1 is KGHDR, CDR2 SFDVKD. This CDR3 is built from 18 residues. V shed 4 bases and J 8 bases; nucleotides not matched to a gene: 17.

The table lists this clone with many counts. This chain joins TRBV20-1 and TRBJ2-3; 14 bases are a match to TRBD2. The V gene end was trimmed by 5 bases and the J gene end by 0 bases; junction bases not matched to a gene: 7. This CDR3 region has 17 residues. The germline gives CDR1 DFQATT, CDR2 SNEGSKA (reference sequence). CDR3 sequence reads: CSASGLAGGPSTDTQYF. In DNA, the CDR3 is TGCAGTGCTTCAGGACTAGCGGGAGGACCAAGCACAGATACGCAGTATTTT.

This clone occurred a few times. V and J are TRBV6-1 and TRBJ2-3, with TRBD1 matching 10 bases. Germline V gives CDR1 MNHNS, CDR2 SASEGT. This CDR3 spans 16 amino acids. V shed 7 bases and J 6 bases; nucleotides not matched to a gene: 13. CDR3 DNA: TGTGCCAGCACTGATTGGACAGGGGGAACCACGGATACGCAGTATTTT. This encodes CASTDWTGGTTDTQYF.

The chain couples TRBV6-4 to TRBJ2-1, with TRBD1 matching over 10 bases. Trimming took 10 bases from V and 7 from J; bases not matched to a gene: 10. Germline loops: CDR1 MRHNA, CDR2 SNTAGT. The CDR3 consists of 14 residues. CDR3 loop: CAIRETGGGNEQFF. The CDR3 DNA reads as TGTGCCATTAGGGAGACAGGGGGCGGGAATGAGCAGTTCTTC.

The rearrangement links TRBV6-1 to TRBJ1-2; no reliable D call. Germline assignment: CDR1 MNHNS and CDR2 SASEGT. CDR3 length equals 14 residues. V gave up 5 bases and J gave up 4 bases, with 14 bases separating them. The CDR3 DNA sequence: TGTGCCAGCAGTCCCCGTGGGCGTTCCTATGGCTACACCTTC. This translates into CASSPRGRSYGYTF.

In this sample, this clone turned up many times. The same CDR3 also results from other DNA sequences found in this sample. This sequence joins TRBV11-2 and TRBJ2-1; 10 bases map to TRBD1. Germline V gene lookup returns CDR1 SGHAT and CDR2 FQNNGV. The CDR3 runs 17 residues. V lost 4 bases, J lost 3 bases, and 9 bases stayed unmatched. The CDR3 is CASSSGPGTGVYNEQFF. The CDR3 region has the DNA TGTGCCAGCAGCTCCGGACCCGGGACAGGGGTCTACAATGAGCAGTTCTTC.

This clone was counted at least ten times. The chain uses TRBV7-2 and TRBJ2-2; TRBD1 matches 8 bases. Trimming cost V 2 bases and J 4 bases; bases outside gene matches: 3. The CDR3 runs to 15 residues. Germline-derived CDR1 and CDR2 are SGHTA and FQGNSA. The DNA for the CDR3 is TGTGCCAGCAGCTTACAGGGGGCAGGCACCGGGGAGCTGTTTTTT. Protein sequence: CASSLQGAGTGELFF. Together with reference TRBV7-2 and TRBJ2-2, the CDR3 gives the full variable domain: GAGVSQSPSNKVTEKGKDVELRCDPISGHTALYWYRQSLGQGLEFLIYFQGNSAPDKSGLPSDRFSAERTGGSVSTLTIQRTQQEDSAVYLCASSLQGAGTGELFFGEGSRLTVL.

This clone came up a few times. Possible read error: a much larger clone is one base away. The chain joins TRBV2 to TRBJ2-2, with TRBD2 as a possible D gene (5 bases). Looked up from germline, CDR1 is SNHLY and CDR2 is FYNNEI. CDR3 size: 16 residues. V lost 8 bases to trimming and J lost 1 base, with 17 bases between them. The CDR3 sequence: CASRQGAELNTGELFF. The DNA for the CDR3 is TGTGCCAGCCGACAAGGAGCGGAATTGAACACCGGGGAGCTGTTTTTT.

This clone has at least ten counts. The sample has other DNA sequences that encode this CDR3 too. The rearrangement joins TRBV11-3 to TRBJ2-1; D is ambiguous. The CDR3 has 16 amino acids. V was shortened by 5 bases and J by 7 bases, with 21 bases between the two germline ends. Germline V gives CDR1 SGHNT, CDR2 YENEEA. CDR3 DNA sequence: TGTGCCAGCAGCGTAGGAACCCCGACAATCCGGAATGAGCAGTTCTTC. It translates to CASSVGTPTIRNEQFF. Full variable domain (missing parts from reference TRBV11-3 and TRBJ2-1): EAGVVQSPRYKIIEKKQPVAFWCNPISGHNTLYWYLQNLGQGPELLIRYENEEAVDDSQLPKDRFSAERLKGVDSTLKIQPAELGDSAVYLCASSVGTPTIRNEQFFGPGTRLTVL.

This chain connects TRBV6-5 to TRBJ1-6; 10 bases are shared with TRBD1. The CDR3 is 16 amino acids. Germline lookup yields CDR1 MNHEY and CDR2 SVGAGI. J lost 5 bases, V lost 2 bases, and 3 bases had no gene match. CDR3 loop: CASSYRQGAHNSPLHF. The CDR3, as DNA: TGTGCCAGCAGTTACAGACAGGGGGCACATAATTCACCCCTCCACTTT.

Ten or more counts support this clone. V is TRBV11-2 and J is TRBJ2-7, with D possibly matching TRBD1 (5 bases). The CDR3 totals 12 residues. V lost 7 bases and J lost 3, with 10 bases in between. Per germline, CDR1 SGHAT and CDR2 FQNNGV. CDR3 DNA: TGTGCCAGCAATTCCCAGGGCTACGAGCAGTACTTC. This sequence encodes CASNSQGYEQYF.

This clone was seen at least ten times. The chain links TRBV7-3 to TRBJ2-7; no reliable D call. CDR1 is SGHTA, CDR2 FQGTGA, per germline. This CDR3 region has 12 residues. V shed 2 bases and J shed 5 bases, with 7 bases lying between them. As DNA, the CDR3 is TGTGCCAGCAGCTTATTGGGGAACGAGCAGTACTTC. It specifies CASSLLGNEQYF.

In the case of this clone: This may stem from a read error, because a much larger clone lies one nucleotide away. The identical CDR3 is also encoded by other nucleotide sequences in the sample. J is TRBJ1-1 and V is TRBV7-2; TRBD1 might be the D (5 bases). V lost 0 bases, J lost 1 base, and 18 bases lay in between. This CDR3 region has 18 residues. The germline gives CDR1 SGHTA, CDR2 FQGNSA. CDR3 loop: CASSLARVVGGRNTEAFF. The DNA for the CDR3 is TGTGCCAGCAGCTTAGCTCGAGTTGTGGGGGGAAGGAACACTGAAGCTTTCTTT.

Only a few counts were recorded for this clone. One end of the junction varies from germline; a read error may be responsible. The chain links TRBV6-2 or TRBV6-3 to TRBJ2-2, with a possible D match to TRBD1 (6 bases). The CDR3 runs 12 residues. Germline V gives CDR1 MNHEY, CDR2 SVGEGT. CDR3 bases: TGTGTCAGCAGGTGGACAGCCGGTGAGCTGTTTTTT. Protein product: CVSRWTAGELFF.

Points on this clone: The sample contains more than one DNA sequence encoding this CDR3. The rearrangement joins TRBV6-1 to TRBJ1-1; possibly TRBD1 for D (5 bases). V was shortened by 1 base and J by 6 bases, with 15 bases between the two germline ends. CDR1 MNHNS and CDR2 SASEGT come from the germline V gene. There are 15 residues in the CDR3. The DNA for the CDR3 is TGTGCCAGCAGTGAAGATCACCGCAGGGAGTCTGAAGCTTTCTTT. Encoded protein: CASSEDHRRESEAFF.

This clone was counted only a few times. The junction departs from the called germline gene at one end, perhaps through a read error. The chain joins TRBV5-1 to TRBJ2-2; possible D gene TRBD1, 6 bases. The germline V gene has CDR1 SGHRS and CDR2 YFSETQ. The CDR3 is made up of 16 amino acids. In nucleotides, the CDR3 is TGCGCCAGCAGCTGGGGACATGGTTCGAACACTGGGGAGCTGTTTTTT. Protein: CASSWGHGSNTGELFF. Based on the CDR3 plus reference TRBV5-1 and TRBJ2-2, the full variable domain is KAGVTQTPRYLIKTRGQQVTLSCSPISGHRSVSWYQQTPGQGLQFLFEYFSETQRNKGNFPGRFSGRQFSNSRSEMNVSTLELGDSALYLCASSWGHGSNTGELFFGEGSRLTVL.

This clone was counted a few times. Given the absence of the conserved phenylalanine or tryptophan at the CDR3 end, a read error is likely. The chain carries TRBV7-3 and TRBJ2-1; no definite D call. The CDR3 totals 14 residues. V lost 2 bases, J lost 11 bases, and 16 bases lay in between. Germline lookup yields CDR1 SGHTA and CDR2 FQGTGA. The CDR3 loop is CASSLLGGKNQQFL. The CDR3 bases are TGTGCCAGCAGCTTATTAGGCGGAAAGAATCAGCAGTTCTTA.